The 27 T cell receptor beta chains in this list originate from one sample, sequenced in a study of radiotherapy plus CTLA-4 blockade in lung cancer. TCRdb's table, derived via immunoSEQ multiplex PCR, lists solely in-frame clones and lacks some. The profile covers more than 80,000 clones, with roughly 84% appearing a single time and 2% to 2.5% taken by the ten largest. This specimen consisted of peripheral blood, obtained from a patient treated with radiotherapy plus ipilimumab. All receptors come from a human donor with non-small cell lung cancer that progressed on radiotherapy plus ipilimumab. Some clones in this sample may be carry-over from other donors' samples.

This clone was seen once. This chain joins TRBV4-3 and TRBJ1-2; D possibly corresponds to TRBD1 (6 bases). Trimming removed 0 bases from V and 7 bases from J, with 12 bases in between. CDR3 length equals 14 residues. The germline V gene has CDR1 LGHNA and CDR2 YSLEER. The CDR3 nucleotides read TGCGCCAGCAGCCAAGAAACAGGGACGGGTGGCTACACCTTC. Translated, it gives CASSQETGTGGYTF.

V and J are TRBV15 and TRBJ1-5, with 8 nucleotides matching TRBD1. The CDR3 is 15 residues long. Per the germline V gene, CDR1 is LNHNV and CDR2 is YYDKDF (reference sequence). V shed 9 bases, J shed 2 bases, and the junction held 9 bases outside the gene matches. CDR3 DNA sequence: TGTGCCACGGGAACCCAGGGGGCTGGCAATCAGCCCCAGCATTTT. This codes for CATGTQGAGNQPQHF.

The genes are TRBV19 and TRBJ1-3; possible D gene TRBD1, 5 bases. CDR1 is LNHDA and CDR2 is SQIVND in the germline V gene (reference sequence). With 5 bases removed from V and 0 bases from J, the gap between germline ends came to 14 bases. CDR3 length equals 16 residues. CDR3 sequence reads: CASSPPQGSSGNTIYF. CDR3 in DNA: TGTGCCAGTAGTCCCCCCCAGGGATCCTCTGGAAACACCATATATTTT.

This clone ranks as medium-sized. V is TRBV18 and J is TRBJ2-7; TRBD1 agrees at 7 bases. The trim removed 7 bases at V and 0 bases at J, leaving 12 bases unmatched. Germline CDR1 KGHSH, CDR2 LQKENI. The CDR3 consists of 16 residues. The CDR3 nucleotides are TGTGCCAGCTGTTCGAGCGAGACAGGGCACTCCTACGAGCAGTACTTC. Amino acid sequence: CASCSSETGHSYEQYF.

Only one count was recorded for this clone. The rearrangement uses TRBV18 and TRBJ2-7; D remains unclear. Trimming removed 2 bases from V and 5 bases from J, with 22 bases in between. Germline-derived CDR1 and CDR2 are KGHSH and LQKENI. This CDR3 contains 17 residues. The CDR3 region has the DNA TGTGCCAGCTCACCAGTCGACGGTGCAGCCTTAAAGGACGAGCAGTACTTC. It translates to CASSPVDGAALKDEQYF. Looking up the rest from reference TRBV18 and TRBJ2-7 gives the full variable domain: NAGVMQNPRHLVRRRGQEARLRCSPMKGHSHVYWYRQLPEEGLKFMVYLQKENIIDESGMPKERFSAEFPKEGPSILRIQQVVRGDSAAYFCASSPVDGAALKDEQYFGPGTRLTVT.

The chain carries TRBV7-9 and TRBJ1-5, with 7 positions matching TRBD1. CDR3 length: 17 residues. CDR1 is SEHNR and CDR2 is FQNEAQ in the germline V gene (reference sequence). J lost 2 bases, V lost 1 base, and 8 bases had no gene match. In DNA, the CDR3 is TGTGCCAGCAGCTTAGGGGTAGGACAGGACCGCAATCAGCCCCAGCATTTT. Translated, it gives CASSLGVGQDRNQPQHF.

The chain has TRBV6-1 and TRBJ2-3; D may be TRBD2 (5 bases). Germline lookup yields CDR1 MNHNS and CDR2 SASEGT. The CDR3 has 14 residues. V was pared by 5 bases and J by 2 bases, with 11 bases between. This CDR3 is CASSRSLDTDTQYF. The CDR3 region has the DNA TGTGCCAGCAGTAGATCACTAGACACAGATACGCAGTATTTT.

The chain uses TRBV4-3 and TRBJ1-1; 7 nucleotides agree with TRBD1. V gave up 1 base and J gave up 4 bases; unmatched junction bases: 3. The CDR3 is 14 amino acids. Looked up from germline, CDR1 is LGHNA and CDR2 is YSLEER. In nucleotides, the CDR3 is TGCGCCAGCAGCCAAGTGGAGGGGGCCACTGAAGCTTTCTTT. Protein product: CASSQVEGATEAFF.

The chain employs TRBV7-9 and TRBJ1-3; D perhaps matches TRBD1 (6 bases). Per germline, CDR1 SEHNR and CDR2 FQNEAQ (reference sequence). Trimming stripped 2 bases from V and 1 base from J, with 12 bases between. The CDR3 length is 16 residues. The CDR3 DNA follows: TGTGCCAGCAGCTTACGACAGGACCTATCTGGAAACACCATATATTTT. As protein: CASSLRQDLSGNTIYF.

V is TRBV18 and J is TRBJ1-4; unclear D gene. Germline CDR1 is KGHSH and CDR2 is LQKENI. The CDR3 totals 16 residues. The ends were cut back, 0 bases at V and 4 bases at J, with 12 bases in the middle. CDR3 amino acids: CASSPPGIPFNEKLFF. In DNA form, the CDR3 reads TGTGCCAGCTCACCACCTGGCATCCCTTTTAATGAAAAACTGTTTTTT. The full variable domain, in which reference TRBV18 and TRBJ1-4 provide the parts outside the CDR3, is NAGVMQNPRHLVRRRGQEARLRCSPMKGHSHVYWYRQLPEEGLKFMVYLQKENIIDESGMPKERFSAEFPKEGPSILRIQQVVRGDSAAYFCASSPPGIPFNEKLFFGSGTQLSVL.

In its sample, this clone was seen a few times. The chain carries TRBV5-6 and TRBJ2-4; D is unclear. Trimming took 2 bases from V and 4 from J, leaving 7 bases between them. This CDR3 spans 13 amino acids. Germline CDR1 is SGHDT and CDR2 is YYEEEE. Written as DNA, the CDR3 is TGTGCCAGCAGCTTCGCAGGAAAAAACATTCAGTACTTC. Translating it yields CASSFAGKNIQYF.

This CDR3 is CASSPSYQRTQAYEQYF. The CDR3 DNA follows: TGTGCCAGCTCACCCTCCTACCAACGAACCCAAGCCTACGAGCAGTACTTC. This chain joins TRBV18 and TRBJ2-7; D remains ambiguous. Trimming pared 3 bases from V and 2 bases from J, leaving 20 bases between. The CDR3 runs 17 residues. Looked up from germline, CDR1 is KGHSH and CDR2 is LQKENI.

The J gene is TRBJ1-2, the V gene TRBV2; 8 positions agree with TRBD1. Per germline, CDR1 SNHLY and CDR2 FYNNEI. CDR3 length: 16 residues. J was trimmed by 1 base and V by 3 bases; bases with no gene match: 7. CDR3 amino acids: CASSDGRGHVNYGYTF. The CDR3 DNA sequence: TGTGCCAGCAGTGATGGCAGGGGGCACGTTAACTATGGCTACACCTTC.

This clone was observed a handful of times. The chain's CDR3 is CASSYRDGNYGYTF. The CDR3 nucleotides read TGTGCCAGCAGCTACCGGGACGGCAACTATGGCTACACCTTC. The rearrangement joins TRBV6-5 to TRBJ1-2, with D maybe TRBD1 (5 bases). Germline V gene data show CDR1 as MNHEY and CDR2 as SVGAGI. V lost 6 bases and J lost 2, with 13 bases in between. This CDR3 region has 14 residues.

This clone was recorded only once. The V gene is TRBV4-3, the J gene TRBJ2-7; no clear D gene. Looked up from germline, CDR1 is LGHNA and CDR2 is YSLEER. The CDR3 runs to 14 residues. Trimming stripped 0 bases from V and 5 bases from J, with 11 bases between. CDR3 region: CASSQERFIDEQYF. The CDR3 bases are TGCGCCAGCAGCCAAGAAAGGTTTATAGACGAGCAGTACTTC.

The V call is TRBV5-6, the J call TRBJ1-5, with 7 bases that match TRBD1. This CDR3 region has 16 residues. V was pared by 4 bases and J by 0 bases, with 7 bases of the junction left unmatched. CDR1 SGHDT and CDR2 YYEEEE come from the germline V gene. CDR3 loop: CASSRQGEYSNQPQHF. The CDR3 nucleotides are TGTGCCAGCAGCCGACAGGGAGAATATAGCAATCAGCCCCAGCATTTT.

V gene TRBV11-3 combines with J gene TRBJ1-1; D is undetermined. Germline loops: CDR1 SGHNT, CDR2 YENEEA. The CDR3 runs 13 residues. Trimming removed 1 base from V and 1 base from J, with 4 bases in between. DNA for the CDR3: TGTGCCAGCAGCTTAGGGACGAACACTGAAGCTTTCTTT. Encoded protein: CASSLGTNTEAFF.

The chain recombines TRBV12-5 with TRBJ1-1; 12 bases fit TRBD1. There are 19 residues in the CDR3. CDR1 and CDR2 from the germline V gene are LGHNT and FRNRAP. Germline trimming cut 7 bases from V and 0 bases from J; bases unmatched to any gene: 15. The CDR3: CASALGDRGLSVLNTEAFF. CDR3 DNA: TGTGCTAGTGCCCTTGGGGACAGGGGGCTATCAGTCCTGAACACTGAAGCTTTCTTT. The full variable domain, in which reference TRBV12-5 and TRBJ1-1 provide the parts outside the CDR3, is DARVTQTPRHKVTEMGQEVTMRCQPILGHNTVFWYRQTMMQGLELLAYFRNRAPLDDSGMPKDRFSAEMPDATLATLKIQPSEPRDSAVYFCASALGDRGLSVLNTEAFFGQGTRLTVV.

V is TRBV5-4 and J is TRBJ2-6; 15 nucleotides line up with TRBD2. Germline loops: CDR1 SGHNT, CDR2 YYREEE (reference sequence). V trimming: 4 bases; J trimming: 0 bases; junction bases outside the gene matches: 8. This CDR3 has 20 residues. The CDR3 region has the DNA TGTGCCAGCAGCGCGGGACTAGCGGGGGGCGTAAGCTCTGGGGCCAACGTCCTGACTTTC. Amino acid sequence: CASSAGLAGGVSSGANVLTF. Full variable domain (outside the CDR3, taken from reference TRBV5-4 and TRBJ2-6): ETGVTQSPTHLIKTRGQQVTLRCSSQSGHNTVSWYQQALGQGPQFIFQYYREEENGRGNFPPRFSGLQFPNYSSELNVNALELDDSALYLCASSAGLAGGVSSGANVLTFGAGSRLTVL.

CDR3 sequence (DNA): TGTGGAGCAGGGGTTAACTATGGCTACACCTTC. Translated, it gives CGAGVNYGYTF. The chain links TRBV28 to TRBJ1-2; tentatively, D is TRBD1 (6 bases). Germline CDR1 and CDR2: MDHEN and SYDVKM. CDR3 length equals 11 residues.

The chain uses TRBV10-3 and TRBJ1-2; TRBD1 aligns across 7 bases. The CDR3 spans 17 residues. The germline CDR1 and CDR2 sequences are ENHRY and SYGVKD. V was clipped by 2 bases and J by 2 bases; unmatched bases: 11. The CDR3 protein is CAISEPPGRDRNYGYTF. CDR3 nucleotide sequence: TGTGCCATCAGTGAGCCACCGGGAAGGGACAGAAACTATGGCTACACCTTC.

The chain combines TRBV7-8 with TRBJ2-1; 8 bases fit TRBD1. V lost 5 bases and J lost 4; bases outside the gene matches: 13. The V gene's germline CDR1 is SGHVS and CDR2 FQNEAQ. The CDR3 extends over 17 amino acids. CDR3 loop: CASSTPTGTGQYNEQFF. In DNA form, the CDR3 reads TGTGCCAGCAGCACTCCTACCGGGACAGGCCAATACAATGAGCAGTTCTTC.

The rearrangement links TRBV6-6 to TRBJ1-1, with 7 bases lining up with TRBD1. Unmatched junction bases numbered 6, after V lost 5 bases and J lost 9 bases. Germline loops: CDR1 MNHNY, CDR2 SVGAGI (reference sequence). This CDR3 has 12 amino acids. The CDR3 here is CASSPGTEKAFF. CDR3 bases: TGTGCCAGCAGTCCCGGGACAGAGAAAGCTTTCTTT.

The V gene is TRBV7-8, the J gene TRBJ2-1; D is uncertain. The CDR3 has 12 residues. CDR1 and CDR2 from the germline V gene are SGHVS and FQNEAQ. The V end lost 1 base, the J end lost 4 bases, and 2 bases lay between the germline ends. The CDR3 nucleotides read TGTGCCAGCAGCTTAGTTTACAATGAGCAGTTCTTC. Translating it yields CASSLVYNEQFF.

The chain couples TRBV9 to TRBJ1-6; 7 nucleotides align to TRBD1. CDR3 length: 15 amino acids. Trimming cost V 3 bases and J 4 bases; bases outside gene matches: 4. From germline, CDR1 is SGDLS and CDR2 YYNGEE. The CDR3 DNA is TGTGCCAGCAGCGCACAGGGGAAATATAATTCACCCCTCCACTTT. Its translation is CASSAQGKYNSPLHF.

The CDR3 sequence is CASRLSGANVLTF. The CDR3 region has the DNA TGTGCCAGTAGACTCTCTGGGGCCAACGTCCTGACTTTC. This sequence joins TRBV19 and TRBJ2-6; D is unclear. The CDR3 sequence is 13 residues long. Germline CDR1 is LNHDA and CDR2 is SQIVND (reference sequence). Deletions cut 6 bases from V and 0 bases from J, with 3 bases between.

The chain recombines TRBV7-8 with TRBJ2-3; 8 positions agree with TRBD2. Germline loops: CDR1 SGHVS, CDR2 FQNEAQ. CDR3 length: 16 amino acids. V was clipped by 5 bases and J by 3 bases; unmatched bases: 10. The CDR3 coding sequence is TGTGCCAGCAGCCCCACACTAGCGGCGGGGACAGATACGCAGTATTTT. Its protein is CASSPTLAAGTDTQYF. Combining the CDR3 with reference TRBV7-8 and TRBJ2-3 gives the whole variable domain GAGVSQSPRYKVAKRGQDVALRCDPISGHVSLFWYQQALGQGPEFLTYFQNEAQLDKSGLPSDRFFAERPEGSVSTLKIQRTQQEDSAVYLCASSPTLAAGTDTQYFGPGTRLTVL.